In this sample, the clone carrying this TCR beta chain turned up once. The antigen remains undetermined. The record originates from a study of long-term antiretroviral therapy in people with HIV. Background on the study: In the earliest collections, sampling predates the 2015 immediate-ART recommendation by about a decade.

Sequencing relied on immunoSEQ assay v3.0, run at survey level. Profiled with immunoSEQ multiplex PCR; TCRdb holds only in-frame clones, not every one. The table shows roughly 11,000 clones, with about 73% occurring only once. Study-wide results and limits: Samples were collected from the mid-2000s to the late 2010s under possibly less effective ART regimens. Pre-ART clonal expansions dominated every time point's repertoire.

CDR3 length: 14 amino acids. Trimming removed 5 bases from V and 3 bases from J, with 10 bases in between. Germline CDR1 and CDR2: KGHSH and LQKENI. The material was unsorted PBMCs, obtained 3 to 3.3 years before starting antiretroviral therapy. The chain carries TRBV18 and TRBJ1-4; D unclear. This clonotype was obtained from a man between 40 and 49 years old with HIV. This CDR3 is CASSSTASNEKLFF. CDR3 DNA sequence: TGTGCCAGCTCATCGACGGCTTCTAATGAAAAACTGTTTTTT.